This TCR beta chain was observed in a study of vaccination and CD4 T cells after COVID-19. Overall study context: Convalescent cases consisted of six males and four females, of whom two were Hispanic. Whole-study findings and limits: Researchers report that a median approximately 86% of reactive clones in convalescent patients surfaced only post-vaccination. There was no significant change from around 19 to 38 median reactive clonotypes.

The time point denotes: late sampling 161 to 241 days after vaccination in a few convalescent patients. This clonotype was observed a few times. The antigen is undetermined. Trimming pared 1 base from V and 6 bases from J, leaving 4 bases between. Germline CDR1 reads LNHDA; CDR2 reads SQIVND (reference sequence). The CDR3 runs 12 residues. TCRdb passed the PCR reads through MiXCR, listing each CDR3 protein once. The table includes tens of thousands of distinct CDR3 sequences, approximately 48% detected once. This clonotype originated in a human donor who had recovered from COVID-19. Sequenced here: CD4+ T cells from blood, sampled about 7 months after SARS-CoV-2 vaccination. The genes are TRBV19 and TRBJ1-5, with no clear D. In DNA, the CDR3 is TGTGCCAGTAGTATAGTGGGTCAGCCCCAGCATTTT. This gives the protein CASSIVGQPQHF.